This is a list of T cell receptor beta chains from one sample in a study of response to subunit inactivated influenza vaccine. TCRdb recomputed calls from the RT-PCR reads with MiXCR, one row per CDR3 protein. The table has approximately 170,000 distinct CDR3 sequences, about 12% seen once. A further study also used this sample, focusing on T cells expressing NK-cell markers.

The sample consisted of CD8+ T cells sorted from PBMCs, taken 11 to 12 days after vaccination. Every receptor here comes from a man aged 45-65 years who received an inactivated influenza vaccine. CDR3s include the opening cysteine and the closing phenylalanine or tryptophan. D genes are given only for firm matches. Clone sizes are given selectively: once, few, many, or a class where the clone is expanded.

>TRBD1|TRBJ2-7|TRBV29-1|.
TGCAGCCTTGCTCGGTGGGGGACAGGGGATCTCTACGAGCAGTACTTC
CSLARWGTGDLYEQYF
>TRBD2|TRBJ2-7|TRBV4-3|.
TGCGCCAGCAGCCAAGGGGTAGCGGGGGGCTCCTACGAGCAGTACTTC
CASSQGVAGGSYEQYF
>TRBD1|TRBJ2-1|TRBV18|few
TGTGCCAGCTCACCAACCGGGACAGGGGATGAGCAGTTCTTC
CASSPTGTGDEQFF
>TRBD1|TRBJ1-1|TRBV9|few
TGTGCCAGCAGCGCCCTTGGGGCAGGGGGCCGAGCTTTCTTT
CASSALGAGGRAFF
>.|TRBJ2-7|TRBV4-1|many
TGCGCCAGCAGCCAAGTTGCTGGGCCCCCCGATAGCTCCTACGAGCAGTACTTC
CASSQVAGPPDSSYEQYF
>TRBD1|TRBJ2-7|TRBV7-6|.
TGTGCCAGCAGTCTTTCGGGACAGGGTTTCTACGAGCAGTACTTC
CASSLSGQGFYEQYF
>.|TRBJ2-7|TRBV2|.
TGTGCCAGCAATCTAGGGGAGCAGTACTTC
CASNLGEQYF
>TRBD2|TRBJ2-1|TRBV15|few
TGTGCCACCAGCAGAACACCCCACGGGACTAGCGGCAACAATGAGCAGTTCTTC
CATSRTPHGTSGNNEQFF
>.|TRBJ1-5|TRBV9|.
TGTGCCAGCAGCGTATCGTCTTCCCAGCCCCAGCATTTT
CASSVSSSQPQHF
>.|TRBJ1-5|TRBV28|many
TGTGCCAGCAGTTCACATTACAGGGCCAATCAGCCCCAGCATTTT
CASSSHYRANQPQHF
>.|TRBJ2-1|TRBV5-6|few
TGTGCCAGCAGCTTGGGTGTGACAGCCTACAATGAGCAGTTCTTC
CASSLGVTAYNEQFF
>.|TRBJ1-2|TRBV4-3|few
TGCGCCAGCAGCCATGAGGGTGAGGGGAACTATGGCTACACCTTC
CASSHEGEGNYGYTF
>.|TRBJ2-7|TRBV12-3/TRBV12-4|many
TGTGCCAGCAGTTTAGTGGCAGGGCCCTACGAGCAGTACTTC
CASSLVAGPYEQYF
>.|TRBJ2-5|TRBV15|many
TGTGCCACCAGCAGAGATGGGGCTCTTCAAGAGACCCAGTACTTC
CATSRDGALQETQYF
>.|TRBJ2-1|TRBV4-3|few
TGCGCCAGCAGCCAAGATCCACTAAAGTCCTACAATGAGCAGTTCTTC
CASSQDPLKSYNEQFF
>.|TRBJ2-7|TRBV2|.
TGTGCCAGCAGTGAAGCGCTCATATACGAGCAGTACTTC
CASSEALIYEQYF
>.|TRBJ2-3|TRBV4-3|.
TGCGCCACCCAACGAGATGGGGCCGGCACAGATACGCAGTATTTT
CATQRDGAGTDTQYF
>.|TRBJ1-4|TRBV12-3/TRBV12-4|many
TGTGCCAGCAGTTTATGGGCAGATAATGAAAAACTGTTTTTT
CASSLWADNEKLFF
>.|TRBJ2-7|TRBV12-3/TRBV12-4|.
TGTGCCAGCAGTGCGGTTGGGGCCTACGAGCAGTACTTC
CASSAVGAYEQYF
>TRBD2|TRBJ2-7|TRBV4-1|.
TGCGCCAGCAGCCCGAGCGGGAGTGACCCCTCCTACGAGCAGTACTTC
CASSPSGSDPSYEQYF
>.|TRBJ2-7|TRBV5-1|.
TGCGCCAGCAGCTTGGATGCGGGGATAAGGTCTCGGGGCTACGAGCAGTACTTC
CASSLDAGIRSRGYEQYF
>TRBD2|TRBJ2-1|TRBV12-3/TRBV12-4|few
TGTGCCAGCAGTTTTAGCGGGGGGGCAGTTTCCAATGAGCAGTTCTTC
CASSFSGGAVSNEQFF
>.|TRBJ2-5|TRBV4-1|few
TGCGCCAGCAGCCAAGGGGTAAAGGAGATCCAAGAGACCCAGTACTTC
CASSQGVKEIQETQYF
>.|TRBJ2-5|TRBV6-2/TRBV6-3|few
TGTGCCAGCAGTTACGACGGAGAGACCCAGTACTTC
CASSYDGETQYF
>TRBD1|TRBJ1-6|TRBV4-3|many
TGCGCCAGCAGCCAGTCGACAGGGTCGTATTCACCCCTCCACTTT
CASSQSTGSYSPLHF
>.|TRBJ1-2|TRBV29-1|many
TGCAGCGTTGTCGGGACTCCAGTCGCCTTC
CSVVGTPVAF
>.|TRBJ2-3|TRBV7-2|few
TGTGCCAGCAGCCGTTGGATTGGGGGGACAGATACGCAGTATTTT
CASSRWIGGTDTQYF
>.|TRBJ1-5|TRBV10-2|.
TGCGCCAGCAGTGAAACCCAACCTCAGCCCCAGCATTTT
CASSETQPQPQHF
>.|TRBJ2-7|TRBV28|.
TGTGCCAGCAGCCCGCTGGGGGGATACTCCTACGAGCAGTACTTC
CASSPLGGYSYEQYF
>TRBD2|TRBJ2-5|TRBV20-1|.
TGCAGTGCTCAGAGGCTTGATTGGCTAGCGGGTCAAGAGACCCAGTACTTC
CSAQRLDWLAGQETQYF
>.|TRBJ1-4|TRBV30|.
TGTGCCTGGAGTAGGGGGAGTAGCACAACTAATGAAAAACTGTTTTTT
CAWSRGSSTTNEKLFF
>TRBD1|TRBJ1-6|TRBV10-1|few
TGCGCCAGCAGTGGTCCCGGGACAGGGACGAATTCACCCCTCCACTTT
CASSGPGTGTNSPLHF
>.|TRBJ2-7|TRBV20-1|many
TGCAGTGCCCGGGGGCGGGAAAACTACGAGCAGTACTTC
CSARGRENYEQYF
>.|TRBJ2-2|TRBV28|.
TGTGCCAGCAGTTTATGGCAGGGAACGAACACCGGGGAGCTGTTTTTT
CASSLWQGTNTGELFF
>TRBD1|TRBJ1-1|TRBV28|.
TGTGCCAGCAGTGGCCGGGACAGGTGGGGGACTGAAGCTTTCTTT
CASSGRDRWGTEAFF
>.|TRBJ1-1|TRBV7-9|few
TGTGCCAGCAGCTTAATACCGAACACTGAAGCTTTCTTT
CASSLIPNTEAFF
>TRBD1|TRBJ2-5|TRBV27|.
TGTGCCAGCAGTTTCCAGGGGGATCAAGAGACCCAGTACTTC
CASSFQGDQETQYF
>TRBD1|TRBJ2-3|TRBV20-1|.
TGCAGTGCTCCGGACAGGGGTCCCACAGATACGCAGTATTTT
CSAPDRGPTDTQYF
>.|TRBJ2-5|TRBV28|.
TGTGCCAGCAGTGACGCCCGGGCGGGCCTAGAGACCCAGTACTTC
CASSDARAGLETQYF
>TRBD2|TRBJ2-7|TRBV9|many
TGTGCCAGCAGCGTAGGGACTAGCGTCTTCTACGAGCAGTACTTC
CASSVGTSVFYEQYF
>.|TRBJ2-7|TRBV7-9|.
TGTGCCAGCAGCACCCGGACTTTGGGGGCAGGCTCCTACGAGCAGTACTTC
CASSTRTLGAGSYEQYF
>.|TRBJ1-6|TRBV27|few
TGTGCCAGCAGTTTAGGACGGTCTCGATCACCCCTCCACTTT
CASSLGRSRSPLHF
>TRBD2|TRBJ2-7|TRBV12-3/TRBV12-4|few
TGTGCCAGCAGGTCGGGACTAGCGGGATTCTACGAGCAGTACTTC
CASRSGLAGFYEQYF
>.|TRBJ1-2|TRBV4-3|many
TGCGCCAGCAGCCAAGCCTCCGGTGGAGCCGGCTACACCTTC
CASSQASGGAGYTF
>.|TRBJ2-7|TRBV29-1|.
TGCAGCGTTGGGGAGGCAGGGGCCTACGAGCAGTACTTC
CSVGEAGAYEQYF
>TRBD1|TRBJ1-1|TRBV12-3/TRBV12-4|.
TGTGCCAGCAGCGACAGGGGAGACACTGAAGCTTTCTTT
CASSDRGDTEAFF
>.|TRBJ2-2|TRBV20-1|few
TGCAGTGCCGTGGAGTTGAACACCGGGGAGCTGTTTTTT
CSAVELNTGELFF
>TRBD2|TRBJ2-1|TRBV30|.
TGTGCCTGGAGTGTTGGGACTAGCGCCTACAATGAGCAGTTCTTC
CAWSVGTSAYNEQFF
>TRBD2|TRBJ2-7|TRBV27|.
TGTGCCAGCAGTTTTTCTAGCGGCCCCCTCTCCTACGAGCAGTACTTC
CASSFSSGPLSYEQYF
>TRBD1|TRBJ2-5|TRBV25-1|.
TGTGCCAGCCTTGGTTCCCGGGACAGGGGGCAGTGGGAGACCCAGTACTTC
CASLGSRDRGQWETQYF
>.|TRBJ2-2|TRBV7-2|many
TGTGCCAGCAGCTTAGGACACTCCACCGGGGAGCTGTTTTTT
CASSLGHSTGELFF
>.|TRBJ2-5|TRBV15|many
TGTGCCACCAGCAGAGCGGGTATCCGAGACTTC
CATSRAGIRDF
>.|TRBJ2-7|TRBV6-2/TRBV6-3|few
TGTGCCAGCAGTCGGACTTACGACGAGCAGTACTTC
CASSRTYDEQYF
>.|TRBJ2-2|TRBV10-1|.
TGCGCCAGCAGTGAGGTGTCAGGGGCCGGGGAGCTGTTTTTT
CASSEVSGAGELFF